This record concerns one T cell receptor beta chain sequence. The missing CDR3 end, 3 residues past where the read stops, is filled in from the germline J gene. Method: immunoSEQ multiplex PCR; TCRdb's copy keeps in-frame clones and lacks some. This table lists tens of thousands of clones. Germline V gene data show CDR1 as SQVTM and CDR2 as ANQGSEA. Deletions cut 4 bases from V and 7 bases from J, with 14 bases between. The CDR3 covers 13 residues. The source of the sample is a study of T cells in women clearing cervical HPV infection. The receptor comes from a woman aged 18-70 years with a cervical HPV16 infection that either progressed to CIN3+ or cleared (not recorded which). The chain links TRBV29-1 to TRBJ1-5; possible D gene TRBD1, 6 bases. The sequenced material came from blood buffy coat. CDR3 loop: CSVAGVPGQPQHF. The sequenced CDR3 bases are TGCAGCGTTGCAGGGGTCCCAGGACAGCCC.